Below, 7 T cell receptor beta chains from the same sample are listed, as sequenced in a study of CD4+ T cells in melanoma. Some clones are missing from TCRdb's copy, which holds only in-frame ones; the method was immunoSEQ multiplex PCR. The sample lists 20,000 or so clones; about 84% were seen once. Sample: cells from a culture (not recorded whether cultured in vitro). The source is a human donor with melanoma.

In its sample, this clone was seen a few times. The J gene is TRBJ2-7, the V gene TRBV7-9, with 7 bases matching TRBD2. Germline CDR1 SEHNR, CDR2 FQNEAQ (reference sequence). Losses at the gene ends were 7 bases for V and 1 base for J; bases not matched to a gene: 10. The CDR3 runs to 15 residues. CDR3 sequence reads: CASTPGSSGSYEQYF. The CDR3 nucleotides are TGTGCCAGCACCCCCGGGAGTAGCGGGTCCTACGAGCAGTACTTC.

The chain couples TRBV6-6 to TRBJ1-4, with a tentative D call TRBD1 (6 bases). The CDR3 spans 12 residues. V lost 6 bases to trimming and J lost 11 bases, with 13 bases between them. Germline CDR1 reads MNHNY; CDR2 reads SVGAGI (reference sequence). CDR3 nucleotide sequence: TGTGCCAGCAGACCACAGGGAGGGAAACTGTTTTTT. This gives the protein CASRPQGGKLFF.

V is TRBV29-1 and J is TRBJ1-1; 7 bases fit TRBD1. The CDR3 is 12 residues long. Germline CDR1 SQVTM, CDR2 ANQGSEA. The V segment lost 3 bases and the J segment 5 bases; nucleotides outside the gene matches: 3. This chain's CDR3 is CSVDRGGTEAFF. The CDR3 DNA reads TGCAGCGTTGACAGGGGGGGGACTGAAGCTTTCTTT.

The rearrangement links TRBV30 to TRBJ1-1; D might be TRBD1 (6 bases). The CDR3 sequence is 15 residues long. Germline loops: CDR1 GTSNPN, CDR2 SVGIG (reference sequence). V was shortened by 1 base and J by 2 bases, with 14 bases between the two germline ends. CDR3 in DNA: TGTGCCTGGAGTGGGGGCGGCAGGGGTAACACTGAAGCTTTCTTT. This encodes CAWSGGGRGNTEAFF.

The chain has TRBV7-9 and TRBJ1-6; D gene unclear. The CDR3 length is 13 residues. V lost 3 bases and J 10 bases, leaving 10 bases between the germline ends. Germline V CDR1 and CDR2: SEHNR, FQNEAQ (reference sequence). CDR3 sequence reads: CASSFGSQSPLHF. The CDR3 coding sequence is TGTGCCAGCAGCTTCGGGAGCCAGTCACCCCTCCACTTT.

The rearrangement joins TRBV19 to TRBJ1-6, with 8 bases identical to TRBD1. The ends lost 0 bases at V and 6 bases at J; junction bases unmatched: 16. Per the germline V gene, CDR1 is LNHDA and CDR2 is SQIVND (reference sequence). There are 20 residues in the CDR3. The CDR3 loop reads CASSIEHMRIRGRINSPLHF. The CDR3, as DNA: TGTGCCAGTAGTATAGAGCATATGAGGATCAGGGGGCGCATTAATTCACCCCTCCACTTT.

The chain has TRBV4-1 and TRBJ1-6; D remains unclear. This CDR3 is 13 amino acids long. In germline, CDR1 is MGHRA, CDR2 YSYEKL. Trimming shortened V by 3 bases and J by 8 bases, and 8 bases separated the two germline ends. This CDR3 is CASSHYPDSPLHF. CDR3 in DNA: TGCGCCAGCAGCCATTACCCCGATTCACCCCTCCACTTT.